Detailed here is one T cell receptor beta chain. This sample is part of a study of blood T cell repertoires in COVID-19. Per the study methods: Nucleated cell counts were estimated from reference gene primer amplification. The protocol was immunoSEQ multiplex PCR, while the TCRdb copy is restricted to in-frame clones and leaves out a portion. D and trimming come from the DNA, and the V and J calls and clone size come from that table. The table shows roughly 190,000 clones, with around nine tenths occurring only once. Germline V gives CDR1 SNHLY, CDR2 FYNNEI. This CDR3 contains 13 residues. V shed 6 bases and J 5 bases; nucleotides not matched to a gene: 3.

This clonotype was sampled from a woman aged 18-35 years who had recovered from COVID-19. Material for sequencing was PBMCs or T cells enriched from blood (not recorded which). The rearrangement joins TRBV2 to TRBJ2-1, with 8 bases lining up with TRBD2. Here the CDR3 DNA reads TGTGCCAGCAGGAGACTAGCGAACAATGAGCAGTTCTTC. It is translated as CASRRLANNEQFF.